This T cell receptor beta chain was identified in a study of T-cell memory formation after mild COVID-19. MiXCR, applied by TCRdb to the 5' RACE reads, yields one record per CDR3 protein. The sample holds 450,000 to 650,000 distinct CDR3 sequences, roughly 22% seen once. Study-wide findings and caveats: Of the contracting clones, CD4+ ones lay mainly in CM and EM, and CD8+ ones in EMRA. Whereas later expanders leaned CD4+, clones contracting day 15 to 85 showed a balanced CD4/CD8 makeup.

Comments on this clonotype: Its antigen is as yet unknown.

The V end was cut by 8 bases, the J end by 4 bases, with 14 bases between. The CDR3 totals 13 residues. Germline V lookup: CDR1 LNHDA, CDR2 SQIVND (reference sequence). Sequenced sample: PBMCs or a T cell subset sorted from them (not recorded which). The receptor's source is an adult woman who had mild COVID-19 (a few samples of this study predate the infection). Cell type and time point are not known. The genes are TRBV19 and TRBJ1-1; TRBD1 is a possible D gene (5 bases). The CDR3 DNA reads as TGTGCCAGTTTAGGGGATTTAACCACTGAAGCTTTCTTT. This translates into CASLGDLTTEAFF. The full variable domain, its missing parts supplied by reference TRBV19 and TRBJ1-1, is DGGITQSPKYLFRKEGQNVTLSCEQNLNHDAMYWYRQDPGQGLRLIYYSQIVNDFQKGDIAEGYSVSREKKESFPLTVTSAQKNPTAFYLCASLGDLTTEAFFGQGTRLTVV.